These T cell receptor beta chains were read from a single sample in a study of naive and memory T cell subsets. TCRdb independently ran MiXCR on the UMI-ligation and nested PCR reads; one entry per CDR3 protein. The data hold around 160,000 distinct CDR3 sequences, with over 20% observed a single time. Sequenced material: naive CD4+ T cells from blood. Receptors originate from a human donor in good health. The conserved cysteine and the conserved F or W are not part of the CDR3 here.

j_gene	v_gene	CDR3aa
TRBJ2-5	TRBV29-1	SVEEGLETQY
TRBJ2-7	TRBV11-2	ASSALAPWGRSSYEQY
TRBJ1-5	TRBV28	ASTQGRYNQPQH
TRBJ2-4	TRBV12-3/TRBV12-4	ASSPRGQTNIQY
TRBJ2-7	TRBV2	ASSVLGQGGEQY
TRBJ2-1	TRBV6-6	ASSYSRTSVKQF
TRBJ2-5	TRBV6-5	ASSYSIISQETQY
TRBJ1-2	TRBV29-1	SVDTIYGYT
TRBJ2-6	TRBV28	ASSGQGLSSGANVLT
TRBJ2-1	TRBV5-1	ASSLDGLGTGSNEQF
TRBJ2-2	TRBV5-1	ASSSAEYDTGELF
TRBJ2-7	TRBV27	ASSRTGLYEQY
TRBJ2-5	TRBV7-8	ASSERHFRD